This is a list of T cell receptor beta chains from one sample in a study of blood T cell repertoires in COVID-19. The repertoire was sequenced with immunoSEQ multiplex PCR; TCRdb's copy has only in-frame clones and lacks some. The table records 63,000 or so clones, more than 75% of them present only once. Specimen: peripheral blood. These receptors were taken from a human donor in a cohort sampled during active COVID-19. Both conserved end residues are trimmed from each CDR3.

TRBV12-2	TRBJ1-5	ASRFPDRGRNQPQH
TRBV6-5	TRBJ1-2	ASSYSGGRYGYT
TRBV19	TRBJ1-3	ASSTGRKNTIY
TRBV5-1	TRBJ2-1	ASSSGLVSYNEQF
TRBV19	TRBJ1-5	ASSIGGGYSNQPQH
TRBV28	TRBJ1-5	ASSSTGDHQPQH
TRBV6-4	TRBJ2-3	ASSELAGGGSTDTQY
TRBV5-5	TRBJ2-2	ASSFSRGLAGELF
TRBV5-1	TRBJ1-1	ASSLAGGRGTEAF
TRBV7-9	TRBJ2-5	ASSLGQGASETQY
TRBV27	TRBJ1-2	ASSSLSGGYGYT
TRBV30	TRBJ1-6	AWTSGTGVSPLH
TRBV7-2	TRBJ2-2	ASSFGQNTGELF
TRBV11-3	TRBJ2-3	ASSPSPGVAQY
TRBV7-9	TRBJ1-2	ASSLVAGGHGYT
TRBV2	TRBJ2-3	AIGQAGTDTQY
TRBV19	TRBJ1-1	ASSIPRGWGTEAF
TRBV7-9	TRBJ1-2	AVSGKTDPGYGYT
TRBV19	TRBJ2-1	ASKTSPSSYNEQF
TRBV3-1/TRBV3-2	TRBJ2-1	ASSQEVFLAYNEQF
TRBV7-2	TRBJ2-2	ASGSGLGGSGELF
TRBV6-5	TRBJ2-5	ASSWGRGQGGETQY
TRBV18	TRBJ2-5	ASSPTSGRGETQY
TRBV2	TRBJ1-2	ASTEAGDTNYGYT
TRBV5-1	TRBJ2-3	ASRRGQGGLDTQY
TRBV19	TRBJ1-2	ASSRYGYT
TRBV7-3	TRBJ2-3	ASSSPAGGFTDTQY
TRBV4-1	TRBJ1-2	ASSQDQGQGYGYT
TRBV6-2/TRBV6-3	TRBJ2-3	ASSPPWDSSTDTQY
TRBV19	TRBJ2-3	ASSLDLLAGSTDTQY
TRBV12-3/TRBV12-4	TRBJ1-3	ASSLRVNTIY
TRBV28	TRBJ2-3	ASSPPPGGDTQY
TRBV10-3	TRBJ2-2	AISDGGTNTGELF
TRBV7-6	TRBJ1-6	ASSWDRGDSPLH
TRBV5-1	TRBJ2-3	ASHKTGGNTDTQY
TRBV30	TRBJ2-5	AWSPYGEGWETQY
TRBV28	TRBJ2-7	ASSLGSGALGEQY
TRBV6-5	TRBJ1-2	AGWGHLSNYGYT
TRBV4-2	TRBJ2-2	ASSQGNQGANTGELF
TRBV23-1	TRBJ2-1	ASIPQGSHTTNEQF
TRBV27	TRBJ2-1	ASSLLPPGPNEQF
TRBV19	TRBJ2-3	ASSMGRSADTQY
TRBV6-2/TRBV6-3	TRBJ2-5	ASSTRRAAGGETQY
TRBV4-2	TRBJ1-2	ASSQDRAGDKGYT
TRBV7-9	TRBJ2-7	ASSLGRGTLIYEQY
TRBV6-5	TRBJ1-5	ASSYFGGQPQH
TRBV10-3	TRBJ2-4	AISEYSQGTSGSRSIQY